This TCR beta chain was recovered during a study of CD8+ T cells in alopecia areata. On the study more broadly: For the treated group, dosing was oral tofacitinib at 5 to 10 mg twice daily.

Noted treatment: oral pan-JAK inhibitor, 5-10 mg twice daily. Extraction and reverse transcription of RNA yielded cDNA as the sequencing template. Clones were read by immunoSEQ multiplex PCR, and TCRdb kept only the in-frame ones, dropping some. Seen here are roughly 210,000 clones, approximately 47% observed once, and the top ten hold around 2.8%. CDR3 length: 15 amino acids. V was cut by 2 bases and J by 6 bases, with 14 bases left in between. Germline V lookup: CDR1 KGHSH, CDR2 LQKENI. The starting material was CD4+ T cells sorted from blood, obtained around week 37, from a patient treated with tofacitinib. The origin of this receptor is a human donor with alopecia areata. The chain links TRBV18 to TRBJ1-5; D may be TRBD1 (5 bases). CDR3 sequence (DNA): TGTGCCAGCTCACCAAGTATAGGTCAGGGTCAGCCCCAGCATTTT. Translating gives CASSPSIGQGQPQHF.